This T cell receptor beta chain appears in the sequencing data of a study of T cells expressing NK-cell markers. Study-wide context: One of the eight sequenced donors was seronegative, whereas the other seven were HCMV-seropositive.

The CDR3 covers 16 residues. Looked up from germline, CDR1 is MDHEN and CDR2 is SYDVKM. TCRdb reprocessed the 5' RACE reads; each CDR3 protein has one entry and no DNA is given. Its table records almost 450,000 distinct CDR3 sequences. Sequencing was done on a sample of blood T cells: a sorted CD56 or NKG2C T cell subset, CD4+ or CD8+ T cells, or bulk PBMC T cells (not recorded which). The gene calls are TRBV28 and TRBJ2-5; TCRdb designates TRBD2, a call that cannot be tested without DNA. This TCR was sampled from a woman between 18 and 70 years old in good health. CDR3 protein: CASSPTRLGGWETQYF.